This TCR beta chain was obtained from a study of response to subunit inactivated influenza vaccine. Points from the study as a whole: Authors suggested that a seasonal influenza vaccination recruits few new T cells each time.

TCRdb redid the calling of the RT-PCR reads with MiXCR, one entry per CDR3 protein. The table includes 450,000 to 550,000 distinct CDR3 sequences, over 25% detected once. With respect to this clonotype: Its antigen is currently unknown.

The material sequenced was CD4+ T cells sorted from PBMCs, taken about 5 days after vaccination. The sequence was collected from a man aged 45 to 65 who received an inactivated influenza vaccine.

The CDR3 DNA reads TGTGCCTGGAGTGTACGCAGCGGCTACACCTTC. This codes for CAWSVRSGYTF. The chain links TRBV30 to TRBJ1-2; D not certain. V lost 0 bases to trimming and J lost 8 bases, with 7 bases between them. The CDR3 has 11 amino acids. CDR1 is GTSNPN, CDR2 SVGIG, per germline (reference sequence).